These 23 T cell receptor beta chains came from one sample sequenced in a study of blood T cell repertoires in COVID-19. TCRdb keeps only in-frame clones here, not all; method: immunoSEQ multiplex PCR. Of approximately 190,000 clones listed, about 86% are singletons. Sequenced input: peripheral blood. All receptors derive from a man under 40 with active or convalescent COVID-19.

This chain connects TRBV5-1 to TRBJ1-5; tentatively, D is TRBD1 (6 bases). This CDR3 is 18 amino acids long. Trimming pared 3 bases from V and 7 bases from J, leaving 26 bases between. The germline V gene has CDR1 SGHRS and CDR2 YFSETQ. CDR3 DNA: TGCGCCAGCAGCTCCCACAACAGGGATGGGCCTCTCCACCAGCCCCAGCATTTT. This gives the protein CASSSHNRDGPLHQPQHF.

This sequence joins TRBV3-1 (or the pseudogene TRBV3-2) and TRBJ1-6, with TRBD1 matching 8 bases. The length of the CDR3 is 15 residues. V dropped 1 base and J dropped 7; count of bases not matched to a gene: 3. The germline CDR1 and CDR2 sequences are LGHDT and YNNKEL (reference sequence). In DNA form, the CDR3 reads TGTGCCAGCAGCCAAGCAGGGGGCGGAAATTCACCCCTCCACTTT. Its translation: CASSQAGGGNSPLHF.

This clone was observed once. The chain is built from TRBV6-2 or TRBV6-3 and TRBJ1-1; D is unclear. V was shortened by 1 base and J by 3 bases, with 6 bases between the two germline ends. Germline assignment: CDR1 MNHEY and CDR2 SVGEGT. The CDR3 is 13 residues long. CDR3 in DNA: TGTGCCAGCAGTTACTGGAGGGACACTGAAGCTTTCTTT. Its translation: CASSYWRDTEAFF.

V and J are TRBV4-1 and TRBJ1-6, with 8 bases identical to TRBD1. There are 15 residues in the CDR3. The V gene's germline CDR1 is MGHRA and CDR2 YSYEKL. Losses at the gene ends were 6 bases for V and 8 bases for J; bases not matched to a gene: 9. In DNA, the CDR3 is TGCGCCAGCAGTCGTCCGGACAGGGAGGATTCACCCCTCCACTTT. This translates into CASSRPDREDSPLHF.

This chain uses TRBV4-1 with TRBJ2-4, with D maybe TRBD1 (6 bases). V was clipped by 0 bases and J by 8 bases, with 11 bases between them. This CDR3 is built from 14 residues. Germline V gene data show CDR1 as MGHRA and CDR2 as YSYEKL. The CDR3 sequence: CASSQDHRDYIQYF. CDR3 nucleotide sequence: TGCGCCAGCAGCCAAGATCACAGGGATTACATTCAGTACTTC.

This chain links TRBV5-1 with TRBJ1-2; D ambiguous. The CDR3 has 12 amino acids. Looked up from germline, CDR1 is SGHRS and CDR2 is YFSETQ. Trimming stripped 4 bases from V and 7 bases from J, with 11 bases between. The CDR3 here is CASSLGYAGYTF. CDR3 DNA sequence: TGCGCCAGCAGCCTGGGCTACGCTGGCTACACCTTC.

This chain connects TRBV19 to TRBJ1-1; D might be TRBD1 (6 bases). CDR1 LNHDA and CDR2 SQIVND come from the germline V gene (reference sequence). Deletions cut 3 bases from V and 5 bases from J, with 22 bases between. This CDR3 has 17 residues. CDR3 in amino acids: CASSIGDWGGRWTEAFF. DNA of the CDR3: TGTGCCAGTAGTATCGGCGATTGGGGGGGGCGGTGGACTGAAGCTTTCTTT.

The chain joins TRBV11-2 to TRBJ2-4; D unclear. V lost 2 bases and J lost 6, with 5 bases in between. The V gene's germline CDR1 is SGHAT and CDR2 FQNNGV. The CDR3 covers 12 residues. The CDR3 DNA follows: TGTGCCAGCAGCTTACGAGGAAACATTCAGTACTTC. Amino acids: CASSLRGNIQYF.

This clone has more than one count but fewer than ten. V and J are TRBV18 and TRBJ2-3, with TRBD2 matching 15 bases. Germline V gene sequence: CDR1 KGHSH, CDR2 LQKENI. This CDR3 has 16 residues. Unmatched junction bases numbered 6, after V lost 6 bases and J lost 5 bases. CDR3 DNA: TGTGCCAGCTCGCGGACTAGCGGGGGGGCCGGAGATACGCAGTATTTT. This translates into CASSRTSGGAGDTQYF.

The chain carries TRBV3-1 (or the pseudogene TRBV3-2) and TRBJ2-7; 10 nucleotides align to TRBD2. The CDR3 consists of 14 residues. Germline CDR1 reads LGHDT; CDR2 reads YNNKEL (reference sequence). V was pared by 4 bases and J by 3 bases, with 3 bases of the junction left unmatched. The CDR3 sequence: CASSRQRGGYEQYV. The CDR3 DNA reads as TGTGCCAGCAGCCGCCAGCGGGGGGGCTACGAGCAGTACGTC.

The chain links TRBV18 to TRBJ1-5, with 9 nucleotides matching TRBD1. CDR1 KGHSH and CDR2 LQKENI come from the germline V gene. The CDR3 has 16 residues. V dropped 1 base and J dropped 5; count of bases not matched to a gene: 6. For the CDR3, the DNA is TGTGCCAGCTCACCACGACAGGGGGTCTTCGATCAGCCCCAGCATTTT. It specifies CASSPRQGVFDQPQHF.

The chain employs TRBV18 and TRBJ2-7; D remains ambiguous. Trimming took 2 bases from V and 3 from J, leaving 5 bases between them. Per the germline V gene, CDR1 is KGHSH and CDR2 is LQKENI. This CDR3 is built from 12 residues. The CDR3 region has the DNA TGTGCCAGCTCACCAAACAACTACGAGCAGTACTTC. Translating gives CASSPNNYEQYF.

The chain couples TRBV25-1 to TRBJ1-4; the D is unclear. CDR1 is MGHDK and CDR2 is SYGVNS in the germline V gene. CDR3 length: 17 residues. V dropped 5 bases and J dropped 6 bases, with 22 bases sitting between them. CDR3 sequence (DNA): TGTGCCAGCAGTCCCCTGGGAGGTCGGCGTGTGGATGAAAAACTGTTTTTT. Protein sequence: CASSPLGGRRVDEKLFF.

The V gene is TRBV3-1 (or the pseudogene TRBV3-2), the J gene TRBJ2-3; unclear D gene. CDR1 is LGHDT, CDR2 YNNKEL, per germline (reference sequence). Trimming stripped 0 bases from V and 5 bases from J, with 12 bases between. This CDR3 is built from 15 residues. The CDR3 here is CASSQDKRNGDTQYF. CDR3 coding DNA: TGTGCCAGCAGCCAAGACAAGCGAAATGGAGATACGCAGTATTTT.

V gene TRBV19 combines with J gene TRBJ2-4, with D possibly TRBD2 on 5 matching bases. This CDR3 is 14 amino acids long. Per germline, CDR1 LNHDA and CDR2 SQIVND (reference sequence). V was pared by 6 bases and J by 5 bases, with 14 bases between. CDR3 sequence (DNA): TGTGCCAGTAGCGACGGGAAAGAAGAAAACATTCAGTACTTC. Translated, it gives CASSDGKEENIQYF. Complete variable domain (other parts from reference TRBV19 and TRBJ2-4): DGGITQSPKYLFRKEGQNVTLSCEQNLNHDAMYWYRQDPGQGLRLIYYSQIVNDFQKGDIAEGYSVSREKKESFPLTVTSAQKNPTAFYLCASSDGKEENIQYFGAGTRLSVL.

DNA of the CDR3: TGTGCCATACGACAGGGAAAGGGGATGAACACTGAAGCTTTCTTT. It specifies CAIRQGKGMNTEAFF. The J gene is TRBJ1-1, the V gene TRBV10-3, with 7 bases matching TRBD1. This CDR3 spans 15 amino acids. Germline values: CDR1 ENHRY, CDR2 SYGVKD. The junction had 10 bases not matched to a gene; V was cut back by 9 bases and J by 0 bases.

This rearrangement joins TRBV18 to TRBJ2-1; 11 bases align to TRBD1. The CDR3 extends over 13 amino acids. Germline V lookup: CDR1 KGHSH, CDR2 LQKENI. The trim removed 3 bases at V and 13 bases at J, leaving 5 bases unmatched. Written as DNA, the CDR3 is TGTGCCAGCTCACCGGGACAGGGGGAGGCACAGTTCTTC. It specifies CASSPGQGEAQFF. Drawing the rest from reference TRBV18 and TRBJ2-1, the complete variable domain is NAGVMQNPRHLVRRRGQEARLRCSPMKGHSHVYWYRQLPEEGLKFMVYLQKENIIDESGMPKERFSAEFPKEGPSILRIQQVVRGDSAAYFCASSPGQGEAQFFGPGTRLTVL.

Here the CDR3 DNA reads TGTGCCAGCAGCCAAGATCGGGGGACAGGGGAGGGCAATCAGCCCCAGCATTTT. It encodes CASSQDRGTGEGNQPQHF. V gene TRBV14 combines with J gene TRBJ1-5, with 10 positions matching TRBD1. The CDR3 is made up of 18 amino acids. Germline-derived CDR1 and CDR2 are SGHDN and FVKESK. V lost 0 bases to trimming and J lost 2 bases; unmatched junction nucleotides: 7.

The chain carries TRBV2 and TRBJ2-1, with D perhaps matching TRBD2 (6 bases). In germline, CDR1 is SNHLY, CDR2 FYNNEI. This CDR3 region has 15 residues. Deletions cut 2 bases from V and 1 base from J, with 9 bases between. CDR3 protein: CASSEYAGSYNEQFF. CDR3 nucleotides: TGTGCCAGCAGTGAATACGCGGGATCCTACAATGAGCAGTTCTTC.

The chain couples TRBV29-1 to TRBJ2-2, with 9 bases lining up with TRBD2. The CDR3 covers 17 residues. In germline, CDR1 is SQVTM, CDR2 ANQGSEA. V was pared by 3 bases and J by 2 bases, with 10 bases of the junction left unmatched. The CDR3 bases are TGCAGCGTTGAGGAGGATGGACTAGCGCCAAACACCGGGGAGCTGTTTTTT. Its protein product is CSVEEDGLAPNTGELFF.

Only one count was recorded for this clone. The CDR3 DNA follows: TGTGCCAGCAGCCAGAGGTCGTCAGGGTCGGAAGCTTTCTTT. Its translation is CASSQRSSGSEAFF. The chain joins TRBV3-1 (or the pseudogene TRBV3-2) to TRBJ1-1; tentatively, D is TRBD1 (5 bases). In germline, CDR1 is LGHDT, CDR2 YNNKEL (reference sequence). Trimming cost V 3 bases and J 8 bases, with 16 bases left between them. The CDR3 covers 14 residues.

The chain has TRBV4-3 and TRBJ2-2, with 7 bases matching TRBD2. Germline V gene lookup returns CDR1 LGHNA and CDR2 YSLEER. The CDR3 runs 15 residues. The V segment lost 1 base and the J segment 1 base; nucleotides outside the gene matches: 0. The CDR3 DNA reads TGCGCCAGCAGCCAAGCGGGAGGGAACACCGGGGAGCTGTTTTTT. Translation gives CASSQAGGNTGELFF.

The table lists this clone with a count of one. Because the CDR3's place on the DNA is in doubt, the DNA is left out and the CDR3 is given as listed by TCRdb. The chain carries TRBV15 and TRBJ1-1; the table calls TRBD1, which could not be checked here. Germline CDR1 reads LNHNV; CDR2 reads YYDKDF (reference sequence). The CDR3 is made up of 17 amino acids, end residues included. CDR3 sequence: CATLSLDRAPMNTEAFF.